These 15 T cell receptor beta chains were sequenced from one sample in a study of T cell responses to AZD1222 COVID-19 vaccine. This table comes from immunoSEQ multiplex PCR, and its TCRdb copy is limited to in-frame clones, with some not included. The sample has 150,000 or so clones; around 90% are singletons. Specimen: peripheral blood, collected on day 0 of AZD1222 vaccination. Receptor source: an adult in good health.

This clone was picked up one time. This chain links TRBV2 with TRBJ2-2, with 10 bases fitting TRBD2. Losses at the gene ends were 1 base for V and 1 base for J; bases not matched to a gene: 6. This CDR3 is 18 amino acids long. Germline V gene lookup returns CDR1 SNHLY and CDR2 FYNNEI. The CDR3 loop is CASSEVVAGGRNTGELFF. The CDR3 coding sequence is TGTGCCAGCAGTGAAGTGGTAGCGGGAGGTCGGAACACCGGGGAGCTGTTTTTT.

V gene TRBV6-5 combines with J gene TRBJ1-4; tentatively, D is TRBD1 (5 bases). The CDR3 has 15 amino acids. V lost 8 bases and J 0 bases, leaving 13 bases between the germline ends. Germline-derived CDR1 and CDR2 are MNHEY and SVGAGI. CDR3 amino acids: CASRGRGATNEKLFF. The DNA of the CDR3 is TGTGCCAGCCGGGGGAGAGGCGCAACTAATGAAAAACTGTTTTTT.

V is TRBV27 and J is TRBJ1-1, with TRBD1 matching over 7 bases. The CDR3 length is 11 residues. CDR1 and CDR2 from the germline V gene are MNHEY and SMNVEV (reference sequence). V shed 8 bases, J shed 8 bases, and the junction held 5 bases outside the gene matches. CDR3: CASAGGTEAFF. DNA of the CDR3: TGTGCCAGCGCAGGGGGGACAGAAGCTTTCTTT.

J is TRBJ2-3 and V is TRBV9; 11 bases line up with TRBD2. CDR3 size: 16 residues. J lost 0 bases, V lost 3 bases, and 3 bases had no gene match. Germline-derived CDR1 and CDR2 are SGDLS and YYNGEE. CDR3 DNA: TGTGCCAGCAGCGCCGGGACTAGCGGTAGCACAGATACGCAGTATTTT. It codes for CASSAGTSGSTDTQYF. Full variable domain (rest looked up from reference TRBV9 and TRBJ2-3): DSGVTQTPKHLITATGQRVTLRCSPRSGDLSVYWYQQSLDQGLQFLIQYYNGEERAKGNILERFSAQQFPDLHSELNLSSLELGDSALYFCASSAGTSGSTDTQYFGPGTRLTVL.

This clone was detected only once. The rearrangement links TRBV5-1 to TRBJ1-6; D uncertain. The CDR3 spans 14 residues. Germline-derived CDR1 and CDR2 are SGHRS and YFSETQ. The V and J ends lost 0 bases and 7 bases respectively, with 8 bases between them. CDR3 sequence: CASSLAERNSPLHF. CDR3 nucleotide sequence: TGCGCCAGCAGCTTGGCCGAACGGAATTCACCCCTCCACTTT.

This chain uses TRBV3-1 (or the pseudogene TRBV3-2) with TRBJ2-1; 15 bases are a match to TRBD2. The germline CDR1 and CDR2 sequences are LGHDT and YNNKEL (reference sequence). The junction had 6 bases not matched to a gene; V was cut back by 4 bases and J by 8 bases. This CDR3 has 16 amino acids. CDR3 in amino acids: CASSRRTSGGADEQFF. The CDR3 DNA sequence: TGTGCCAGCAGCCGGAGGACTAGCGGGGGGGCCGATGAGCAGTTCTTC.

This clone was observed a handful of times. The rearrangement joins TRBV29-1 to TRBJ2-7; D unclear. Looked up from germline, CDR1 is SQVTM and CDR2 is ANQGSEA. Trimming pared 4 bases from V and 2 bases from J, leaving 12 bases between. CDR3 length: 13 residues. The CDR3 region is CSVADREPYEQYF. The CDR3 DNA reads TGCAGCGTTGCTGATAGGGAACCCTACGAGCAGTACTTC.

This sequence joins TRBV5-1 and TRBJ2-5; 7 bases match TRBD2. The CDR3 sequence is 13 residues long. The V gene end was trimmed by 4 bases and the J gene end by 2 bases; junction bases not matched to a gene: 2. From germline, CDR1 is SGHRS and CDR2 YFSETQ. The chain's CDR3 is CASSAGGQETQYF. CDR3 DNA sequence: TGCGCCAGCAGCGCCGGGGGGCAAGAGACCCAGTACTTC.

This chain connects TRBV14 to TRBJ1-6; 7 positions agree with TRBD1. The length of the CDR3 is 13 residues. V lost 5 bases to trimming and J lost 9 bases; unmatched junction nucleotides: 4. CDR1 is SGHDN, CDR2 FVKESK, per germline. CDR3 region: CASSMQGGSPLHF. The DNA for the CDR3 is TGTGCCAGCAGCATGCAGGGGGGTTCACCCCTCCACTTT.

The chain combines TRBV6-5 with TRBJ1-2; D gene unclear. There are 16 residues in the CDR3. Germline loops: CDR1 MNHEY, CDR2 SVGAGI. The ends were cut back, 0 bases at V and 2 bases at J, with 13 bases in the middle. This CDR3 reads CASSYSRQTVNYGYTF. The CDR3 DNA reads as TGTGCCAGCAGTTACTCCCGTCAAACAGTAAACTATGGCTACACCTTC.

The chain carries TRBV27 and TRBJ1-5; D is ambiguous. The CDR3 sequence is 14 residues long. Germline V CDR1 and CDR2: MNHEY, SMNVEV (reference sequence). The V gene lost 10 bases and the J gene lost 1 base, with 14 bases spanning the gap. This CDR3 is CATSTRRSNQPQHF. CDR3 nucleotide sequence: TGTGCCACCTCGACCCGGCGGAGCAATCAGCCCCAGCATTTT.

J is TRBJ1-5 and V is TRBV25-1; possibly TRBD1 for D (5 bases). CDR1 and CDR2 from the germline V gene are MGHDK and SYGVNS. The CDR3 extends over 13 amino acids. Trimming pared 6 bases from V and 2 bases from J, leaving 8 bases between. The CDR3: CASSQGRNQPQHF. The CDR3 nucleotides read TGTGCCAGCAGCCAGGGACGCAATCAGCCCCAGCATTTT.

V usage is TRBV30 and J usage is TRBJ2-7, with a tentative D call TRBD2 (5 bases). The CDR3 runs 14 residues. The germline gives CDR1 GTSNPN, CDR2 SVGIG (reference sequence). Trimming removed 0 bases from V and 3 bases from J, with 12 bases in between. The CDR3 loop is CAWSVSGLIYEQYF. CDR3 coding DNA: TGTGCCTGGAGTGTATCAGGACTGATCTACGAGCAGTACTTC. Full variable domain (missing parts from reference TRBV30 and TRBJ2-7): SQTIHQWPATLVQPVGSPLSLECTVEGTSNPNLYWYRQAAGRGLQLLFYSVGIGQISSEVPQNLSASRPQDRQFILSSKKLLLSDSGFYLCAWSVSGLIYEQYFGPGTRLTVT.

V usage is TRBV30 and J usage is TRBJ1-5, with TRBD1 as a possible D gene (6 bases). CDR3 length equals 16 residues. Germline lookup yields CDR1 GTSNPN and CDR2 SVGIG (reference sequence). V was cut by 2 bases and J by 0 bases, with 14 bases left in between. The CDR3, as DNA: TGTGCCTGGAGTCCTCTTGGACAGCCTAGCAATCAGCCCCAGCATTTT. This translates into CAWSPLGQPSNQPQHF.

The chain uses TRBV5-6 and TRBJ1-2; D may be TRBD1 (6 bases). Between the trimmed V and J ends, which lost 4 bases and 6 bases, there was a span of 19 bases. The germline V gene has CDR1 SGHDT and CDR2 YYEEEE. This CDR3 has 15 amino acids. CDR3 bases: TGTGCCAGCAGCCTCCCTAAGGGGGTTGGCGATGGCTACACCTTC. Its translation: CASSLPKGVGDGYTF.